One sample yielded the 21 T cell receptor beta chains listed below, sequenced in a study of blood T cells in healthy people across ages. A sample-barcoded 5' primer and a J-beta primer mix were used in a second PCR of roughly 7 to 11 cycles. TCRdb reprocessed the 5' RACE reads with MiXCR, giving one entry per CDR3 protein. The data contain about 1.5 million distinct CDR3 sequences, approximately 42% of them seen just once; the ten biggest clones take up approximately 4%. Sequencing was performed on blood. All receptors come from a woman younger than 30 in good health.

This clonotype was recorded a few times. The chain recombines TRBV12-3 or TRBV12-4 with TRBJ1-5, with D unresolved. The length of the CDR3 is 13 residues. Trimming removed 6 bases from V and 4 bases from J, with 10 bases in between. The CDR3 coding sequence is TGTGCCAGCAGACCGGGTCTTAATCAGCCCCAGCATTTT. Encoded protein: CASRPGLNQPQHF.

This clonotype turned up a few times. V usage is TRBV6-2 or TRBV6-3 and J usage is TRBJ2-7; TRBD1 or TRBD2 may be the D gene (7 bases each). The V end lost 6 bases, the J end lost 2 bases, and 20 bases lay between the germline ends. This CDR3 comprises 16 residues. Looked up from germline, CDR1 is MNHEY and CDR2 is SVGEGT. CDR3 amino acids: CASSQERGQKPYEQYF. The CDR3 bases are TGTGCCAGCAGCCAGGAGCGGGGACAGAAACCCTACGAGCAGTACTTC.

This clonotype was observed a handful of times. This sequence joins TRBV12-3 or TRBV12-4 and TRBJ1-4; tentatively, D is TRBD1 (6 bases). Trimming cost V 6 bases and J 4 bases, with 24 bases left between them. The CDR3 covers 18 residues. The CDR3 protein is CASRTSRESGAVNEKLFF. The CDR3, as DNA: TGTGCCAGCAGAACATCCCGGGAATCGGGGGCGGTTAATGAAAAACTGTTTTTT.

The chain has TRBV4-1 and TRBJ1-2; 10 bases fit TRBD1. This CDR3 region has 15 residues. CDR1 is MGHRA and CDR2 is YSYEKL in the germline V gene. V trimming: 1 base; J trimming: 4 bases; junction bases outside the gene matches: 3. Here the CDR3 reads CASSQARQGAYGYTF. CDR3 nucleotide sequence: TGCGCCAGCAGCCAAGCTCGACAGGGGGCCTATGGCTACACCTTC.

CDR3 in amino acids: CASRRTLLDDYEQYF. CDR3 in DNA: TGTGCCAGCAGACGAACCCTTTTGGATGACTACGAGCAGTACTTC. V gene TRBV7-8 combines with J gene TRBJ2-4; D call uncertain. The better agreement between TRBJ2-7 and the DNA end casts doubt on the J call. CDR1 is SGHVS, CDR2 FQNEAQ, per germline. This CDR3 has 15 amino acids.

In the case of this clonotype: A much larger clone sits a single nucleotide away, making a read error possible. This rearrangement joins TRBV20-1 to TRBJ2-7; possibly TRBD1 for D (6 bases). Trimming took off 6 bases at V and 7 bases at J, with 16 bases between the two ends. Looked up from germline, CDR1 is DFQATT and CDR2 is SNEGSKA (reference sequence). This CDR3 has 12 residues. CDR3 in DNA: TGCAGTGCCAGGGTCCGGGACAATGAGCAGTACTTC. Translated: CSARVRDNEQYF.

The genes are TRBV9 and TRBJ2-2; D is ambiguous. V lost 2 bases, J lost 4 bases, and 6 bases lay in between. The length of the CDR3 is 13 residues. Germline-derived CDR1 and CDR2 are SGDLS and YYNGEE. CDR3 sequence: CASSVDGTGELFF. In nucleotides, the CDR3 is TGTGCCAGCAGCGTCGACGGCACCGGGGAGCTGTTTTTT.

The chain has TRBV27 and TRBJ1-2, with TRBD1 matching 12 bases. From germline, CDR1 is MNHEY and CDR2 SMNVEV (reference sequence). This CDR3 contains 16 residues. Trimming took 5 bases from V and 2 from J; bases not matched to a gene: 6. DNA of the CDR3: TGTGCCAGCAGTCCCCGGGACAGGGGGCTCAACTATGGCTACACCTTC. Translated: CASSPRDRGLNYGYTF.

The CDR3 region is CASSQPRRGLQETQYF. CDR3 sequence (DNA): TGTGCCAGCAGCCAACCCCGCAGGGGGCTACAAGAGACCCAGTACTTC. The chain is built from TRBV14 and TRBJ2-5, with 8 positions matching TRBD1. There are 16 residues in the CDR3. Per germline, CDR1 SGHDN and CDR2 FVKESK. J lost 2 bases, V lost 2 bases, and 7 bases had no gene match.

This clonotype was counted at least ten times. CDR3 loop: CASSLPSLGAYEQYF. DNA for the CDR3: TGTGCCAGCAGTTTACCCTCCCTGGGCGCCTACGAGCAGTACTTC. This chain joins TRBV28 and TRBJ2-7; D is uncertain. In germline, CDR1 is MDHEN, CDR2 SYDVKM. This CDR3 contains 15 residues. V gave up 2 bases and J gave up 2 bases, with 13 bases separating them.

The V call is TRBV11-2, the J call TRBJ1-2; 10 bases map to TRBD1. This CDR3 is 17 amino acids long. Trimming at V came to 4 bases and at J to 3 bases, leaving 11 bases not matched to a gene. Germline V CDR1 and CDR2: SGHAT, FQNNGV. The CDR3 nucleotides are TGTGCCAGCAGCTCAGCCGGACAGGGGGTAACGGACTATGGCTACACCTTC. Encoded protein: CASSSAGQGVTDYGYTF.

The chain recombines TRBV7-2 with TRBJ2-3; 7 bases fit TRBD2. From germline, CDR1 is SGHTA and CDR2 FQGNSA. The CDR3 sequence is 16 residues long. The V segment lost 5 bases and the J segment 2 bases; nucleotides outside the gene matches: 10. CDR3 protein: CASSARFGGITDTQYF. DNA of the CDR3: TGTGCCAGCAGCGCCCGCTTCGGGGGGATCACAGATACGCAGTATTTT.

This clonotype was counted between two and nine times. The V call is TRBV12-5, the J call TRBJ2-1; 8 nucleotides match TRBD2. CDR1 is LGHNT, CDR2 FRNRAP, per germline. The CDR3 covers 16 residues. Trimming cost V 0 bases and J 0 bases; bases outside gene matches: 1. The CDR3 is CASGLVLAGSYNEQFF. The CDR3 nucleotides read TGTGCTAGTGGTTTGGTGCTAGCGGGCTCCTACAATGAGCAGTTCTTC.

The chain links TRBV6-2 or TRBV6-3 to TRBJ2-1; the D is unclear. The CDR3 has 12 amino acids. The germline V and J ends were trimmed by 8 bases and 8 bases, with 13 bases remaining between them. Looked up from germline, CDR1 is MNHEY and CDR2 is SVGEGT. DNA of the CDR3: TGTGCCAGCGGGCCGTGGCGGCATGAGCAGTTCTTC. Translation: CASGPWRHEQFF.

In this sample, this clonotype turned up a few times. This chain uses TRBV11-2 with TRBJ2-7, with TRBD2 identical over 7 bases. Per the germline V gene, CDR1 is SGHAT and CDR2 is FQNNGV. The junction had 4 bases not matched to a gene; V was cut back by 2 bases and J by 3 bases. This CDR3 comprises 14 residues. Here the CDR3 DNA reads TGTGCCAGCAGCTTACGCGGGAGCAACTACGAGCAGTACTTC. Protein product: CASSLRGSNYEQYF.

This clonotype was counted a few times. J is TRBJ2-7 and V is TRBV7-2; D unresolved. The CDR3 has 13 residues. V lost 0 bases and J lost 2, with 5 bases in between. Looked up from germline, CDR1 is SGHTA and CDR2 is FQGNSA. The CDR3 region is CASSLAMAYEQYF. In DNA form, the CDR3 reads TGTGCCAGCAGCTTAGCGATGGCCTACGAGCAGTACTTC.

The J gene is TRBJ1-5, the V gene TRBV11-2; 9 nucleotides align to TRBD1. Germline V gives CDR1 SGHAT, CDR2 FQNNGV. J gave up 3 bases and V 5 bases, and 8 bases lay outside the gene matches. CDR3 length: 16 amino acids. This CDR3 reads CASSTIQGANNQPQHF. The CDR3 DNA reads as TGTGCCAGCAGCACCATACAGGGGGCGAACAATCAGCCCCAGCATTTT.

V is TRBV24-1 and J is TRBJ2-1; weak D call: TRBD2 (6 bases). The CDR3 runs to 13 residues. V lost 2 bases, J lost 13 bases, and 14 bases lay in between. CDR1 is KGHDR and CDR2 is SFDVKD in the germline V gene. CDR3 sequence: CATSDSRPAGQFF. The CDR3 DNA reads TGTGCCACCAGTGATTCACGACCCGCGGGACAGTTCTTC.

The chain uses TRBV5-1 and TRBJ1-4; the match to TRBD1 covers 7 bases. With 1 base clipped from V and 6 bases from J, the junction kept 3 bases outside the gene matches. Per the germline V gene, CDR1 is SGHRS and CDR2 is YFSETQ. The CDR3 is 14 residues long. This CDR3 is CASSLRDSHEKLFF. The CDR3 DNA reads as TGCGCCAGCAGCTTGAGGGACAGCCATGAAAAACTGTTTTTT.

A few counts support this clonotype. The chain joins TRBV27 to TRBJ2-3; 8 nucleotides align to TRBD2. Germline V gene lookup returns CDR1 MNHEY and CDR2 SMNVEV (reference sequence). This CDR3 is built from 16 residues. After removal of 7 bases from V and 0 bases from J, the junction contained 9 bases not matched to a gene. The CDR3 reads CASTSTSGLSTDTQYF. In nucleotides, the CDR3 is TGTGCCAGCACCTCTACTAGCGGTTTAAGCACAGATACGCAGTATTTT.

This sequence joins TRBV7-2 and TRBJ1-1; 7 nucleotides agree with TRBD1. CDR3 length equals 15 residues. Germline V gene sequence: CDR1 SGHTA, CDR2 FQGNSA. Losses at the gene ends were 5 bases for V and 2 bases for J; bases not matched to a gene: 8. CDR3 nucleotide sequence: TGTGCCAGCAGCCTTACAGGGGTAACCAACACTGAAGCTTTCTTT. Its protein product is CASSLTGVTNTEAFF.